The present entry profiles one T cell receptor beta chain with its context. Its antigen is not known. The CDR3 length is 17 residues. V lost 3 bases and J lost 3; bases outside the gene matches: 10. CDR1 is SGHAT, CDR2 FQNNGV, per germline. This entry comes from a study of post-analysis software for immune sequencing data. Study at large: Multiple sclerosis in the patients followed relapsing-remitting, secondary progressive and progressive-relapsing courses. Study results and caveats: Under the F measure, samples that were prepared in one batch clustered strongly together. Patients carried four or five TRBV segments more frequently than controls did, and TRBV5-6, TRBV5-1 and TRBV20-1 were among them. Normalized Chao1 diversity in multiple sclerosis patients fell significantly below that of controls.

The library was made from cDNA and included unique molecular identifiers. T cells numbering about 0.85 to 11 million yielded some 500,000 cDNA molecules. Via MiXCR, TCRdb re-called the PCR reads, giving one row per CDR3 protein. The sample lists about 540,000 distinct CDR3 sequences, 30% to 40% occurring once. This chain connects TRBV11-2 to TRBJ2-3, with 9 positions matching TRBD2. Material for sequencing was blood. This TCR came from a girl younger than 18 with multiple sclerosis. The CDR3 loop reads CASSLLPAGGPTDTQYF. Written as DNA, the CDR3 is TGTGCCAGCAGCTTGTTGCCGGCGGGGGGGCCGACAGATACGCAGTATTTT.